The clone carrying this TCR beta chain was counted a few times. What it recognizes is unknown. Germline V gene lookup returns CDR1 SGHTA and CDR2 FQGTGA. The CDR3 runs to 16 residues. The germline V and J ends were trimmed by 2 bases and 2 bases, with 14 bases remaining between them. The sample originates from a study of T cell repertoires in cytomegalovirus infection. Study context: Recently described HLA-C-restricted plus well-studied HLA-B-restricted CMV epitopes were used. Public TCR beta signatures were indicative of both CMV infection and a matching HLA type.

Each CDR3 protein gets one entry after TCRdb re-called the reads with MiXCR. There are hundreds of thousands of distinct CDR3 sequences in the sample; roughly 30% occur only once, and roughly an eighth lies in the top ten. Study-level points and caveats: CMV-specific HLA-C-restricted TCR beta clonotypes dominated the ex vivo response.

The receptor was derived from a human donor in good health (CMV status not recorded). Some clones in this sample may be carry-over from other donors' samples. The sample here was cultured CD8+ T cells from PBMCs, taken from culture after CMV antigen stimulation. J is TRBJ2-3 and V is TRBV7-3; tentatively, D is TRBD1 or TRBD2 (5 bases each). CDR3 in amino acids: CASSLDGTVVTDTQYF. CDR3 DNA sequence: TGTGCCAGCAGCTTAGACGGGACGGTGGTCACAGATACGCAGTATTTT.